A selection of T cell receptor beta chains follows, all from one sample in a study of shared clonotypes between healthy human individuals. Assay used: immunoSEQ multiplex PCR; TCRdb lists only in-frame clones, some missing. The sample gives roughly 500,000 clones, 70% to 80% of which show up once; about 12% is in the top ten. Specimen: PBMCs. The receptors come from a woman in her forties in good health. Some clones in this sample may be carry-over from other donors' samples. The CDR3 runs from the conserved cysteine through the conserved F or W. Each record gives: J gene, D gene, V gene, clone size, CDR3 protein, CDR3 DNA. D genes are given only for firm matches. Some rows have no size entry. The others give once, few or many, or a class for an expanded clone.

TRBJ1-5 . TRBV4-1 few CASSQVALQGNNQPQHF TGCGCCAGCAGCCAAGTAGCCCTACAGGGCAACAATCAGCCCCAGCATTTT
TRBJ2-1 TRBD2 TRBV9 . CASSVTSGAYNEQFF TGTGCCAGCAGCGTTACTAGCGGGGCGTACAATGAGCAGTTCTTC
TRBJ1-5 TRBD1 TRBV28 . CASTRAGQVNQPQHF TGTGCCAGCACAAGGGCGGGACAGGTCAATCAGCCCCAGCATTTT
TRBJ2-1 . TRBV4-3 . CASSPTGSSGLWDEQFF TGCGCCAGCAGCCCGACAGGGTCCAGCGGGTTATGGGATGAGCAGTTCTTC
TRBJ2-3 . TRBV27 . CASSSLWATDTQYF TGTGCCAGCAGTTCCCTTTGGGCCACAGATACGCAGTATTTT
TRBJ2-3 . TRBV19 . CASSTMTRMGTDTQYF TGTGCCAGTAGTACCATGACTAGGATGGGCACAGATACGCAGTATTTT
TRBJ2-3 TRBD2 TRBV5-6 . CASSPGRLAGYTDTQYF TGTGCCAGCAGCCCCGGGCGACTAGCGGGATACACAGATACGCAGTATTTT
TRBJ1-1 . TRBV6-5 . CASSSSANTEAFF TGTGCCAGCAGTTCCTCGGCTAACACTGAAGCTTTCTTT
TRBJ2-1 . TRBV9 . CASSVSPSGELGNEQFF TGTGCCAGCAGCGTATCCCCCTCGGGGGAGCTTGGCAATGAGCAGTTCTTC
TRBJ1-3 . TRBV5-1 once CASSTGDTRNTIYF TGCGCCAGCAGCACCGGGGACACCAGAAACACCATATATTTT
TRBJ2-3 TRBD2 TRBV28 . CASSFGGERADTQYF TGTGCCAGCAGTTTTGGGGGGGAGAGGGCAGATACGCAGTATTTT
TRBJ1-2 TRBD1 TRBV6-1 . CASSEPGQGVRGYTF TGTGCCAGCAGTGAACCGGGACAGGGTGTTCGTGGCTACACCTTC
TRBJ1-5 . TRBV7-8 . CASSLAEQPQHF TGTGCCAGCAGCTTAGCTGAACAGCCCCAGCATTTT
TRBJ1-2 . TRBV28 . CASSPGGRQGYGYTF TGTGCCAGCAGTCCCGGAGGGCGTCAGGGCTACGGCTACACCTTC
TRBJ2-3 TRBD2 TRBV5-1 . CASSFAGGTDTQYF TGCGCCAGCAGCTTTGCGGGAGGCACAGATACGCAGTATTTT
TRBJ1-5 . TRBV29-1 . CSALTNSNQPQHF TGCAGCGCCCTGACAAATAGCAATCAGCCCCAGCATTTT
TRBJ1-4 TRBD1 TRBV4-3 . CASSRGVQGAGEKLFF TGCGCCAGCAGCCGGGGGGTACAGGGGGCGGGGGAAAAACTGTTTTTT
TRBJ1-1 . TRBV14 . CASSQDSQGFLMGINRKAFF TGTGCCAGCAGCCAAGATTCGCAGGGTTTCCTTATGGGGATTAATCGAAAAGCTTTCTTT
TRBJ2-3 . TRBV11-1 . CASSFAALRADTQYF TGTGCCAGCAGCTTTGCTGCTCTACGTGCAGATACGCAGTATTTT
TRBJ1-5 . TRBV14 . CASSQEPGSVTGNQPQHF TGTGCCAGCAGCCAAGAACCAGGGAGCGTTACGGGCAATCAGCCCCAGCATTTT
TRBJ2-7 TRBD1 TRBV29-1 . CSVKGQYFTYEQYF TGCAGCGTTAAGGGACAGTACTTCACCTACGAGCAGTACTTC
TRBJ2-6 . TRBV27 . CASRHRAGANVLTF TGTGCCAGCAGGCATCGAGCTGGGGCCAACGTCCTGACTTTC
TRBJ1-1 . TRBV2 . CASMGQTNTEAFF TGTGCCAGCATGGGCCAAACGAACACTGAAGCTTTCTTT